Listed below are T cell receptor beta chains from one sample, sequenced in a study of human T cells and chemical hapten exposure. TCRdb re-analysed the reads in MiXCR, keeping a single row per CDR3 protein. The sample lists more than 100,000 distinct CDR3 sequences, 8.5% to 9% occurring once. What was sequenced was whole blood. The receptor set was obtained from a human donor in good health. Some clones in this sample may be carry-over from other donors' samples. Both conserved end residues are part of each CDR3. A D gene is named only where the DNA matches it firmly. Some rows mark clone size as missing; the rest say once, few, many or name a class of expanded clone.

len,j_gene,v_gene,abundance,d_gene,CDR3aa,CDR3nt
13,TRBJ2-3,TRBV2,many,TRBD1,CASRDRAKDTQYF,TGTGCCAGCAGGGACAGGGCGAAAGATACGCAGTATTTT
18,TRBJ2-5,TRBV6-5,few,NA,CASSSSRLPRPGRETQYF,TGTGCCAGCAGTTCATCGAGACTCCCACGACCGGGGAGGGAGACCCAGTACTTC
18,TRBJ2-2,TRBV6-4,few,TRBD1,CASSEFAGTGGDTGELFF,TGTGCCAGCAGTGAGTTCGCCGGGACAGGGGGCGACACCGGGGAGCTGTTTTTT
15,TRBJ2-1,TRBV7-9,NA,TRBD2,CASSPGTRGYNEQFF,TGTGCCAGCAGCCCCGGGACTAGGGGCTACAATGAGCAGTTCTTC
17,TRBJ2-1,TRBV6-5,NA,TRBD2,CASSYEIAGASYNEQFF,TGTGCCAGCAGTTACGAAATAGCGGGAGCATCCTACAATGAGCAGTTCTTC
11,TRBJ1-1,TRBV20-1,many,NA,CSAPSDPGAFF,TGCAGTGCTCCCTCGGACCCAGGCGCTTTCTTT
16,TRBJ1-1,TRBV29-1,many,TRBD1,CSVAARQGAFNTEAFF,TGCAGCGTTGCAGCTCGTCAGGGGGCTTTCAACACTGAAGCTTTCTTT
13,TRBJ1-4,TRBV5-6,few,NA,CASSSGTLGKLFF,TGTGCCAGCAGCTCGGGGACTCTGGGAAAACTGTTTTTT
15,TRBJ2-7,TRBV10-3,few,TRBD2,CAISASWTSGDEQYF,TGTGCCATCAGTGCATCTTGGACTAGCGGGGACGAGCAGTACTTC
13,TRBJ2-3,TRBV6-6,many,NA,CASTPGSGSPCHF,TGTGCCAGCACCCCCGGATCCGGGTCCCCCTGCCATTTT
16,TRBJ2-1,TRBV5-6,few,TRBD2,CASSLAFGLAGSEQFF,TGTGCCAGCAGCTTGGCCTTCGGACTAGCGGGGAGTGAGCAGTTCTTC
17,TRBJ2-3,TRBV20-1,few,TRBD2,CSAHAGGGAFLRDTQYF,TGCAGTGCGCACGCAGGCGGGGGGGCCTTTTTGCGAGATACGCAGTATTTT
16,TRBJ1-4,TRBV5-6,many,TRBD1,CASSFGQGFSNEKLFF,TGTGCCAGCAGCTTTGGACAGGGGTTCTCTAATGAAAAACTGTTTTTT
15,TRBJ2-3,TRBV6-4,medium-sized,TRBD2,CASSEAGGSTDTQYF,TGTGCCAGCAGTGAAGCGGGAGGTAGCACAGATACGCAGTATTTT
13,TRBJ2-1,TRBV6-2/TRBV6-3,few,TRBD2,CASSSFPAGAQFF,TGTGCCAGCAGTTCCTTCCCGGCGGGAGCCCAGTTCTTC
17,TRBJ2-3,TRBV20-1,many,TRBD2,CSARGLGSSGGTDTQYF,TGCAGTGCTAGAGGCCTAGGGTCTAGCGGGGGGACAGATACGCAGTATTTT
17,TRBJ1-3,TRBV6-6,few,NA,CASSYSIFRDSGNTIYF,TGTGCCAGCAGTTACTCGATATTTCGGGACTCTGGAAACACCATATATTTT
13,TRBJ1-2,TRBV20-1,many,NA,CSAKGHSNYGYTF,TGCAGTGCTAAAGGACACTCTAACTATGGCTACACCTTC
15,TRBJ2-7,TRBV3-1,many,TRBD1,CASSPRTGSTYEQYF,TGTGCCAGCAGCCCCCGGACAGGGTCGACCTACGAGCAGTACTTC
13,TRBJ2-1,TRBV9,many,NA,CASNAGAGNEQFF,TGTGCCAGCAACGCGGGGGCCGGGAATGAGCAGTTCTTC
12,TRBJ2-7,TRBV20-1,many,NA,CSARDDSYEQYF,TGCAGTGCTAGAGATGACAGCTACGAGCAGTACTTC
11,TRBJ2-3,TRBV12-5,NA,NA,CASASGDTQYF,TGTGCTAGTGCCTCAGGGGATACGCAGTATTTT
13,TRBJ2-6,TRBV20-1,many,NA,CSAKRTGANVLTF,TGCAGTGCTAAGAGGACTGGGGCCAACGTCCTGACTTTC
14,TRBJ2-7,TRBV20-1,NA,TRBD1,CSAGPGTGGVEQYF,TGCAGTGCTGGCCCCGGGACAGGGGGTGTCGAGCAGTACTTC
15,TRBJ2-3,TRBV4-3,few,NA,CASSQGTVSTDTQYF,TGCGCCAGCAGCCAAGGCACAGTAAGCACAGATACGCAGTATTTT
16,TRBJ2-1,TRBV12-3/TRBV12-4,few,TRBD1,CASSFPTGAYYNEQFF,TGTGCCAGCAGTTTCCCCACAGGGGCTTACTACAATGAGCAGTTCTTC
13,TRBJ2-2,TRBV3-1,many,NA,CASSQSTRGELFF,TGTGCCAGCAGCCAAAGTACGCGCGGGGAGCTGTTTTTT
12,TRBJ2-4,TRBV2,NA,TRBD1,CASRGTGNIQYF,TGTGCCAGCAGGGGGACAGGGAACATTCAGTACTTC
14,TRBJ2-7,TRBV12-3/TRBV12-4,few,NA,CASSQRLRSYEQYF,TGTGCCAGCAGTCAACGCCTGAGATCCTACGAGCAGTACTTC
17,TRBJ2-3,TRBV15,few,NA,CATSRGPAGSSTDTQYF,TGTGCCACCAGCAGAGGCCCAGCAGGGTCCAGCACAGATACGCAGTATTTT
14,TRBJ2-1,TRBV20-1,many,TRBD2,CSAPPSGRANEQFF,TGCAGTGCTCCCCCTAGCGGGAGGGCGAATGAGCAGTTCTTC
14,TRBJ2-5,TRBV29-1,few,TRBD2,CSVEDPAGVKTQYF,TGCAGCGTTGAAGACCCAGCGGGAGTAAAGACCCAGTACTTC
16,TRBJ2-1,TRBV20-1,NA,TRBD2,CSASGVAGGHLGEQFF,TGCAGTGCCTCGGGGGTAGCGGGGGGGCATTTAGGTGAGCAGTTCTTC
15,TRBJ2-1,TRBV4-1,many,TRBD2,CASSQGLAGVGEQFF,TGCGCCAGCAGCCAAGGGCTAGCGGGAGTGGGTGAGCAGTTCTTC
16,TRBJ2-3,TRBV10-3,NA,TRBD2,CAISGRRGLVGDTQYF,TGTGCCATCAGCGGGAGGAGGGGCCTGGTTGGAGATACGCAGTATTTT
18,TRBJ2-1,TRBV6-2/TRBV6-3,few,TRBD2,CASSSRLAGVGSYNEQFF,TGTGCCAGCAGTTCCCGGCTAGCGGGAGTGGGTTCCTACAATGAGCAGTTCTTC
15,TRBJ2-1,TRBV6-1,many,NA,CASIMAPHSYNEQFF,TGTGCCAGCATAATGGCCCCCCACTCCTACAATGAGCAGTTCTTC
15,TRBJ2-7,TRBV27,NA,TRBD1,CASSILQGDPREQYF,TGTGCCAGCAGCATTCTCCAGGGGGACCCCCGCGAGCAGTACTTC
15,TRBJ1-1,TRBV14,few,NA,CASSPQTLENTEAFF,TGTGCCAGCAGCCCCCAGACCTTGGAGAACACTGAAGCTTTCTTT
12,TRBJ1-6,TRBV7-2,many,NA,CASSQNNSPLHF,TGTGCCAGCAGCCAAAATAATTCACCCCTCCACTTT
13,TRBJ1-1,TRBV12-3/TRBV12-4,few,NA,CASSPTSNTEAFF,TGTGCCAGCAGTCCGACATCGAACACTGAAGCTTTCTTT
12,TRBJ2-3,TRBV12-3/TRBV12-4,NA,NA,CASSSLGDTQYF,TGTGCCAGCAGTTCCCTGGGAGATACGCAGTATTTT
17,TRBJ2-5,TRBV5-6,many,TRBD1,CASSLVQGAAYQETQYF,TGTGCCAGCAGCTTGGTACAGGGGGCGGCGTACCAAGAGACCCAGTACTTC
14,TRBJ1-1,TRBV20-1,many,TRBD1,CSARRDSMNTEAFF,TGCAGTGCTAGAAGGGACAGTATGAACACTGAAGCTTTCTTT
15,TRBJ2-7,TRBV20-1,many,TRBD2,CSARLAGGGSYEQYF,TGCAGTGCCAGACTAGCGGGAGGGGGTTCCTACGAGCAGTACTTC
14,TRBJ1-2,TRBV7-9,many,TRBD1,CASSSWDRGHGYTF,TGTGCCAGCAGCTCCTGGGACAGGGGGCATGGCTACACCTTC
19,TRBJ2-6,TRBV5-4,NA,TRBD1,CASSPPGTGILIGANVLTF,TGTGCCAGCAGCCCGCCTGGGACAGGGATTCTTATCGGGGCCAACGTCCTGACTTTC
14,TRBJ2-1,TRBV7-9,few,NA,CASSYPGPRNEQFF,TGTGCCAGCAGCTACCCAGGTCCCCGCAATGAGCAGTTCTTC
17,TRBJ2-7,TRBV5-5,NA,TRBD2,CASSLDLTSGSSYEQYF,TGTGCCAGCAGCTTGGACTTAACTAGCGGGAGCTCCTACGAGCAGTACTTC
14,TRBJ1-6,TRBV3-1,many,TRBD1,CASSRDRVNSPLHF,TGTGCCAGCAGCCGAGACAGGGTTAATTCACCCCTCCACTTT